The source of this T cell receptor beta chain is a study of cytomegalovirus exposure and HLA in healthy donors. The V and J ends lost 10 bases and 0 bases, in that order; junction bases with no gene match: 9. Germline V CDR1 and CDR2: ENHRY, SYGVKD. The CDR3 has 14 amino acids. Study conclusions and caveats: Reportedly, fewer N-insertions than the 666-donor mean appeared in an Asian-associated ancestry cluster in a later analysis. TCR beta V- and J-gene trimming, according to a later analysis, was linked to a missense DCLRE1C variant. Reports state that TCR beta sequences accurately predicted most subjects' HLA-A and HLA-B alleles.

Remarks on this clone: Antigen specificity is unknown.

The study ran its PCR with 60 Vbeta and 13 Jbeta primers. TCRdb keeps only in-frame clones here, not all; method: immunoSEQ multiplex PCR. This repertoire shows over 65,000 clones, approximately 71% found once; its top ten account for roughly 8%. Material for sequencing was PBMCs. The sequence derives from a man between 60 and 75 years old in good health and CMV-seropositive. The chain employs TRBV10-3 and TRBJ2-7; TRBD1 matches at 7 bases. CDR3 in DNA: TGTGCCACGATCACAGGGGTTAACTCCTACGAGCAGTACTTC. Its protein product is CATITGVNSYEQYF.